Below, 17 T cell receptor beta chains from the same sample are listed, as sequenced in a study of blood T cells in healthy people across ages. Using a J-beta primer mix together with a sample-barcoded 5' primer, a second PCR was run for about 6 to 12 cycles. Using its own MiXCR run on the 5' RACE reads, TCRdb lists one record per CDR3 protein. Of 800,000 or so distinct CDR3 sequences listed, around a quarter are singletons. This sample was also put to use in a study of T cells of mothers and their children.

Sequencing was performed on blood. These receptors were collected from a boy between 10 and 17 years old in good health.

This clonotype was recorded once. The rearrangement links TRBV14 to TRBJ1-2; D not resolved. CDR3 length: 13 amino acids. Trimming left V 6 bases short and J 2 bases short, with 10 bases between. From germline, CDR1 is SGHDN and CDR2 FVKESK. CDR3 in DNA: TGTGCCAGCAGTACGCAGCCCAACTATGGCTACACCTTC. Protein: CASSTQPNYGYTF.

The chain employs TRBV5-1 and TRBJ2-3, with 10 bases aligning to TRBD1. Germline loops: CDR1 SGHRS, CDR2 YFSETQ. The CDR3 covers 15 residues. V gave up 3 bases and J gave up 4 bases; unmatched junction bases: 5. This CDR3 reads CASSSRDRGPDTQYF. CDR3 DNA: TGCGCCAGCAGCTCCCGGGACAGGGGCCCAGATACGCAGTATTTT.

This clonotype was observed a handful of times. This chain joins TRBV11-1 and TRBJ2-5; D is perhaps TRBD2 (6 bases). The CDR3 is 14 residues long. V lost 5 bases and J 2 bases, leaving 12 bases between the germline ends. Germline-derived CDR1 and CDR2 are SGHAT and FQDESV (reference sequence). CDR3: CASSGWAGQETQYF. The CDR3, as DNA: TGTGCCAGCAGCGGCTGGGCGGGACAAGAGACCCAGTACTTC. The full variable domain, completed using reference TRBV11-1 and TRBJ2-5, is EAEVAQSPRYKITEKSQAVAFWCDPISGHATLYWYRQILGQGPELLVQFQDESVVDDSQLPKDRFSAERLKGVDSTLKIQPAELGDSAMYLCASSGWAGQETQYFGPGTRLLVL.

In its sample, this clonotype was seen a few times. This sequence joins TRBV4-2 and TRBJ2-2, with D possibly being TRBD2 (5 bases). CDR1 is LGHNA, CDR2 YNFKEQ, per germline. The length of the CDR3 is 14 residues. Trimming cost V 0 bases and J 8 bases, with 10 bases left between them. The CDR3 sequence: CASSQDAGGGELFF. In nucleotides, the CDR3 is TGTGCCAGCAGCCAAGACGCGGGTGGGGGGGAGCTGTTTTTT.

V and J are TRBV7-3 and TRBJ2-3; a weak D match, TRBD1 (6 bases). V lost 2 bases to trimming and J lost 6 bases, with 9 bases between them. The CDR3 contains 13 residues. Germline V gene data show CDR1 as SGHTA and CDR2 as FQGTGA. The CDR3 protein is CASSLYQGDTQYF. CDR3 in DNA: TGTGCCAGCAGCTTATATCAGGGGGATACGCAGTATTTT.

There are many counts of this clonotype. The chain links TRBV15 to TRBJ2-5; the match to TRBD1 covers 7 bases. The J call may be incorrect, as the DNA end agrees better with TRBJ2-7. Per germline, CDR1 LNHNV and CDR2 YYDKDF (reference sequence). The CDR3 is made up of 15 amino acids. CDR3 nucleotide sequence: TGTGCCACCAGCGGCCCCAGACAGGGATACTACGAGCAGTACTTC. It specifies CATSGPRQGYYEQYF.

This chain links TRBV20-1 with TRBJ2-5; no definite D call. Germline V gene data show CDR1 as DFQATT and CDR2 as SNEGSKA (reference sequence). Between the trimmed V and J ends, which lost 3 bases and 5 bases, there was a span of 16 bases. This CDR3 has 14 amino acids. The CDR3 region is CSASVSSVGETQYF. For the CDR3, the DNA is TGCAGTGCTAGTGTATCGAGCGTAGGGGAGACCCAGTACTTC.

J is TRBJ1-2 and V is TRBV27; tentative D call: TRBD1 (6 bases). V gave up 3 bases and J gave up 4 bases, with 12 bases separating them. The CDR3 has 14 residues. CDR1 and CDR2 from the germline V gene are MNHEY and SMNVEV (reference sequence). CDR3 in DNA: TGTGCCAGCAGTTTCGGGGGCGCGAGCTATGGCTACACCTTC. Amino acid sequence: CASSFGGASYGYTF.

This clonotype has a count of ten or more. CDR3 amino acids: CASSSTEGLVGKTQYF. The CDR3 region has the DNA TGTGCCAGCAGTTCAACCGAGGGGCTAGTTGGCAAGACCCAGTACTTC. This sequence joins TRBV27 and TRBJ2-5; the D call may be TRBD1 or TRBD2 (5 bases each). Germline V lookup: CDR1 MNHEY, CDR2 SMNVEV (reference sequence). The CDR3 is 16 amino acids. Trimming took 4 bases from V and 6 from J, leaving 21 bases between them.

This chain uses TRBV28 with TRBJ1-3, with a tentative D call TRBD1 (5 bases). V was cut by 5 bases and J by 7 bases, with 12 bases left in between. Germline V gives CDR1 MDHEN, CDR2 SYDVKM. This CDR3 is 13 amino acids long. This CDR3 is CASSQGSENTIYF. The CDR3 DNA reads TGTGCCAGCAGTCAGGGTAGTGAGAACACCATATATTTT.

V gene TRBV7-2 combines with J gene TRBJ2-3; unclear D gene. The CDR3 totals 13 residues. Germline CDR1 is SGHTA and CDR2 is FQGNSA. V was trimmed by 3 bases and J by 2 bases, leaving 6 bases between them. CDR3 loop: CASSLLHTDTQYF. The CDR3 nucleotides are TGTGCCAGCAGCTTGTTACACACAGATACGCAGTATTTT.

This clonotype has a handful of counts. The rearrangement uses TRBV20-1 and TRBJ2-7; 8 bases fit TRBD2. J lost 1 base, V lost 4 bases, and 6 bases had no gene match. This CDR3 is 14 amino acids long. The germline CDR1 and CDR2 sequences are DFQATT and SNEGSKA (reference sequence). The chain's CDR3 is CSATKREISYEQYF. The CDR3 DNA follows: TGCAGTGCTACAAAGCGGGAGATTTCCTACGAGCAGTACTTC.

Here the CDR3 DNA reads TGTGCCAGCAGTTACCCGCATGCGGAGGTGAACACTGAAGCTTTCTTT. This codes for CASSYPHAEVNTEAFF. The rearrangement uses TRBV6-2 or TRBV6-3 and TRBJ1-1, with D uncertain. CDR3 length equals 16 residues. V dropped 2 bases and J dropped 0 bases, with 13 bases sitting between them. Germline values: CDR1 MNHEY, CDR2 SVGEGT.

The chain links TRBV5-4 to TRBJ2-1; 7 bases are shared with TRBD2. The germline gives CDR1 SGHNT, CDR2 YYREEE (reference sequence). The CDR3 runs 13 residues. V trimming: 7 bases; J trimming: 6 bases; junction bases outside the gene matches: 7. CDR3 sequence reads: CASGWGEGNEQFF. In nucleotides, the CDR3 is TGTGCCAGCGGCTGGGGGGAGGGCAATGAGCAGTTCTTC.

V usage is TRBV29-1 and J usage is TRBJ1-2; D call uncertain. V was trimmed by 4 bases and J by 0 bases, leaving 12 bases between them. Germline CDR1 reads SQVTM; CDR2 reads ANQGSEA. The CDR3 runs 14 residues. The CDR3 spells CSVGVVRTNYGYTF. The CDR3 nucleotides read TGCAGCGTTGGGGTAGTCAGAACTAACTATGGCTACACCTTC. Variable domain in full (rest from reference TRBV29-1 and TRBJ1-2): SAVISQKPSRDICQRGTSLTIQCQVDSQVTMMFWYRQQPGQSLTLIATANQGSEATYESGFVIDKFPISRPNLTFSTLTVSNMSPEDSSIYLCSVGVVRTNYGYTFGSGTRLTVV.

This clonotype was counted between two and nine times. V is TRBV28 and J is TRBJ1-2; D may be TRBD1 (6 bases). Deletions cut 5 bases from V and 6 bases from J, with 13 bases between. The V gene's germline CDR1 is MDHEN and CDR2 SYDVKM. The CDR3 length is 13 residues. CDR3 sequence: CASSLTGADGYTF. The CDR3, as DNA: TGTGCCAGCAGTCTAACGGGGGCCGATGGCTACACCTTC.

J is TRBJ2-1 and V is TRBV5-1, with unresolved D. The CDR3 covers 16 residues. Germline CDR1 reads SGHRS; CDR2 reads YFSETQ. The germline V and J ends were trimmed by 0 bases and 0 bases, with 10 bases remaining between them. The CDR3 reads CASSLELLSSYNEQFF. As DNA, the CDR3 is TGCGCCAGCAGCTTGGAACTCCTGAGCTCCTACAATGAGCAGTTCTTC. Full variable domain (remainder filled in from reference TRBV5-1 and TRBJ2-1): KAGVTQTPRYLIKTRGQQVTLSCSPISGHRSVSWYQQTPGQGLQFLFEYFSETQRNKGNFPGRFSGRQFSNSRSEMNVSTLELGDSALYLCASSLELLSSYNEQFFGPGTRLTVL.